Shown below are 4 T cell receptor beta chains from a single sample sequenced in a study of blood T cell repertoires in COVID-19. Profiling relied on immunoSEQ multiplex PCR, and the TCRdb table lists in-frame clones only, not all of them. The table records roughly 60,000 clones, around 84% of them present only once. The sample was peripheral blood. The receptors shown here come from an older woman with acute or convalescent COVID-19.

The chain has TRBV12-3 or TRBV12-4 and TRBJ2-4; D is unresolved. The CDR3 is 13 residues long. Trimming removed 3 bases from V and 6 bases from J, with 9 bases in between. CDR3 region: CASSLSQINIQYF. The DNA of the CDR3 is TGTGCCAGCAGTTTGTCACAGATAAACATTCAGTACTTC.

The chain combines TRBV11-3 with TRBJ2-1; TRBD2 aligns across 7 bases. J was trimmed by 5 bases and V by 5 bases; bases with no gene match: 9. The CDR3 spans 15 residues. Looked up from germline, CDR1 is SGHNT and CDR2 is YENEEA. CDR3 nucleotides: TGTGCCAGCAGCGGGAGGGGCAGGGCAAACAATGAGCAGTTCTTC. It is translated as CASSGRGRANNEQFF.

The CDR3 sequence: CASSIATGPTGEAFF. In nucleotides, the CDR3 is TGTGCCAGTAGTATAGCGACAGGACCCACAGGAGAAGCTTTCTTT. The V and J genes are TRBV19 and TRBJ1-1; possible D gene TRBD1, 6 bases. Between the trimmed V and J ends, which lost 1 base and 8 bases, there was a span of 17 bases. This CDR3 has 15 amino acids. In germline, CDR1 is LNHDA, CDR2 SQIVND (reference sequence).

CDR3 residues: CASSRQGNTEAFF. The DNA for the CDR3 is TGTGCCAGCAGCCGACAGGGGAACACTGAAGCTTTCTTT. The chain links TRBV5-4 to TRBJ1-1; 7 bases map to TRBD1. V dropped 4 bases and J dropped 1; count of bases not matched to a gene: 1. The CDR3 sequence is 13 residues long. The V gene's germline CDR1 is SGHNT and CDR2 YYREEE (reference sequence).